This is a list of T cell receptor beta chains from one sample in a study of cytomegalovirus exposure and HLA in healthy donors. Method: immunoSEQ multiplex PCR; TCRdb's copy keeps in-frame clones and lacks some. The table includes about 270,000 clones, around 86% detected once. What was sequenced was PBMCs. The receptors were sampled from a woman between 18 and 30 years old in good health and CMV-seronegative. The CDR3 runs from the conserved cysteine through the conserved F or W.

V	J	CDR3
TRBV30	TRBJ2-1	CAWSALAGYNEQFF
TRBV12-5	TRBJ2-1	CASGTGTGRGGKFF
TRBV15	TRBJ2-1	CATSRGLAEATYNEQFF
TRBV18	TRBJ1-6	CASSPPGVTYNSPLHF
TRBV2	TRBJ1-4	CASSEARGSWEKLFF
TRBV27	TRBJ2-3	CASSLGRHRASDTQYF
TRBV18	TRBJ2-1	CASSLLALTSGGVYNEQFF
TRBV12-2	TRBJ1-2	CASRSYRGGYTF
TRBV2	TRBJ2-3	CASTTGLAGAGTDTQYF
TRBV28	TRBJ2-7	CASSSSSKTYEQYF
TRBV6-1	TRBJ1-5	CAGGQYSNQPQHF
TRBV10-1	TRBJ2-3	CASSESLAGGRDTQYF